This passage covers 17 T cell receptor beta chains from one sample sequenced in a study of blood T cell repertoires in COVID-19. The repertoire was sequenced with immunoSEQ multiplex PCR; TCRdb's copy has only in-frame clones and lacks some. The sample shows about 210,000 clones, about 85% of them seen only once. Sequencing was performed on peripheral blood. The source is a man aged 70-80 years with acute or convalescent COVID-19.

The chain is built from TRBV24-1 and TRBJ1-1; 8 bases line up with TRBD1. In germline, CDR1 is KGHDR, CDR2 SFDVKD. The CDR3 contains 17 residues. Germline trimming cut 3 bases from V and 6 bases from J; bases unmatched to any gene: 14. The CDR3 DNA is TGTGCCACCAGTGATGCCTCAGGGGGCATCTGGCCCGCTGAAGCTTTCTTT. Encoded protein: CATSDASGGIWPAEAFF.

This clone was detected a few times. This chain links TRBV19 with TRBJ1-5, with 8 bases aligning to TRBD1. The CDR3 covers 14 residues. Germline V gene lookup returns CDR1 LNHDA and CDR2 SQIVND (reference sequence). The trim removed 10 bases at V and 1 base at J, leaving 6 bases unmatched. The CDR3 region is CATTDRVSNQPQHF. The DNA for the CDR3 is TGTGCCACTACGGACAGGGTGAGCAATCAGCCCCAGCATTTT.

V usage is TRBV6-1 and J usage is TRBJ2-6; D might be TRBD1 (5 bases). The V gene's germline CDR1 is MNHNS and CDR2 SASEGT. Trimming removed 4 bases from V and 3 bases from J, with 16 bases in between. The CDR3 is made up of 17 amino acids. The CDR3 protein is CASSAASAGYGANVLTF. The CDR3 coding sequence is TGTGCCAGCAGTGCTGCTTCAGCAGGGTATGGGGCCAACGTCCTGACTTTC.

The rearrangement joins TRBV21-1 to TRBJ2-7; the table's D call of TRBD2 was not tested on the DNA. TRBV21-1 is termed a pseudogene. CDR3 size: 19 residues. This CDR3 is CASSKVRCRGPPNPYEQYF. CDR3 coding DNA: TGTGCCAGCAGCAAAGTCAGATGTAGAGGGCCTCCTAACCCCTACGAGCAGTACTTC.

This clone was detected a few times. Other DNA variants within this sample encode the same CDR3. The J gene is TRBJ2-7, the V gene TRBV5-6; 9 bases fit TRBD2. Germline CDR1 is SGHDT and CDR2 is YYEEEE. The CDR3 is made up of 13 amino acids. The J segment lost 4 bases and the V segment lost 4 bases, leaving 3 bases of the junction unmatched. The CDR3 nucleotides are TGTGCCAGCAGCCGACTAGCGGTATACGAGCAGTACTTC. Protein sequence: CASSRLAVYEQYF.

About this clone: The junction does not match germline at one end; this may be a read error. The genes are TRBV19 and TRBJ2-3; 8 bases match TRBD1. Germline CDR1 is LNHDA and CDR2 is SQIVND (reference sequence). The CDR3 totals 14 residues. As DNA, the CDR3 is TGTGCCAGTAGTCAGGCAGGGGGCACGGATACGCAGTATTTT. Its protein product is CASSQAGGTDTQYF.

The V gene is TRBV9, the J gene TRBJ2-2; D is perhaps TRBD1 (6 bases). V was shortened by 7 bases and J by 1 base, with 8 bases between the two germline ends. The CDR3 consists of 13 residues. Germline V gene sequence: CDR1 SGDLS, CDR2 YYNGEE. The CDR3 region has the DNA TGTGCCAGCTCCAGGGGGAACACCGGGGAGCTGTTTTTT. It yields the protein CASSRGNTGELFF.

V and J are TRBV19 and TRBJ2-1; 11 positions match TRBD2. The CDR3 length is 14 residues. Germline V gene sequence: CDR1 LNHDA, CDR2 SQIVND (reference sequence). The trim removed 3 bases at V and 8 bases at J, leaving 3 bases unmatched. CDR3 protein: CASSMTSGVYEQFF. DNA for the CDR3: TGTGCCAGTAGTATGACTAGCGGGGTTTATGAGCAGTTCTTC.

The chain joins TRBV12-3 or TRBV12-4 to TRBJ1-2; D is undetermined. V gave up 1 base and J gave up 2 bases, with 5 bases separating them. The CDR3 runs 13 residues. As DNA, the CDR3 is TGTGCCAGCAGTTTAGACGGGAACTATGGCTACACCTTC. Amino acids: CASSLDGNYGYTF.

To note about this clone: The same CDR3 is also encoded by other DNA sequences in this sample. The rearrangement uses TRBV19 and TRBJ2-7; D gene uncertain. The CDR3 covers 11 residues. In germline, CDR1 is LNHDA, CDR2 SQIVND (reference sequence). Trimming stripped 8 bases from V and 2 bases from J, with 7 bases between. Here the CDR3 DNA reads TGTGCCAGTTCCGGTACCTACGAGCAGTACTTC. Its translation: CASSGTYEQYF.

The chain carries TRBV12-3 or TRBV12-4 and TRBJ1-1; D gene ambiguous. V lost 7 bases and J 2 bases, leaving 11 bases between the germline ends. CDR3 length: 13 residues. CDR3 protein: CASKPRHNTEAFF. The CDR3 coding sequence is TGTGCCAGCAAACCCAGACACAACACTGAAGCTTTCTTT.

The chain carries TRBV11-2 and TRBJ2-4; D remains unclear. The length of the CDR3 is 17 residues. Germline assignment: CDR1 SGHAT and CDR2 FQNNGV. Trimming left V 1 base short and J 0 bases short, with 13 bases between. CDR3 DNA sequence: TGTGCCAGCAGCTTAGGTACTCAGGTTCTAGCCAAAAACATTCAGTACTTC. This codes for CASSLGTQVLAKNIQYF.

This clone was detected a few times. This rearrangement joins TRBV18 to TRBJ1-2; no definite D call. In germline, CDR1 is KGHSH, CDR2 LQKENI. The CDR3 is 15 residues long. The ends were cut back, 2 bases at V and 2 bases at J, with 12 bases in the middle. The CDR3 loop is CASSPKAGLNYGYTF. CDR3 in DNA: TGTGCCAGCTCACCAAAGGCAGGATTGAACTATGGCTACACCTTC.

CDR3 DNA: TGTGCCAGCAGAATACCGACAGGGGACAAGACCCAGTACTTC. Translating gives CASRIPTGDKTQYF. The J gene is TRBJ2-5, the V gene TRBV21-1; the table's D gene call, TRBD1, was not cross checked with the DNA. TRBV21-1 is a documented pseudogene. The CDR3 totals 14 residues.

The gene calls are TRBV7-8 and TRBJ2-7, with TRBD2 matching over 9 bases. The CDR3 covers 15 residues. Germline CDR1 reads SGHVS; CDR2 reads FQNEAQ. The J segment lost 0 bases and the V segment lost 3 bases, leaving 3 bases of the junction unmatched. The CDR3 loop reads CASSFPSGISYEQYF. The CDR3 nucleotides read TGTGCCAGCAGCTTCCCTAGCGGGATCTCCTACGAGCAGTACTTC. Full variable domain (rest looked up from reference TRBV7-8 and TRBJ2-7): GAGVSQSPRYKVAKRGQDVALRCDPISGHVSLFWYQQALGQGPEFLTYFQNEAQLDKSGLPSDRFFAERPEGSVSTLKIQRTQQEDSAVYLCASSFPSGISYEQYFGPGTRLTVT.

This rearrangement joins TRBV15 to TRBJ2-3; weak D call: TRBD2 (5 bases). Trimming pared 0 bases from V and 2 bases from J, leaving 9 bases between. CDR3 length: 15 amino acids. CDR1 is LNHNV, CDR2 YYDKDF, per germline (reference sequence). Here the CDR3 reads CATSRERVNTDTQYF. The CDR3 nucleotides are TGTGCCACCAGCAGAGAGAGGGTTAACACAGATACGCAGTATTTT.

The chain carries TRBV28 and TRBJ1-6, with 9 bases fitting TRBD1. The ends lost 4 bases at V and 8 bases at J; junction bases unmatched: 6. CDR1 is MDHEN and CDR2 is SYDVKM in the germline V gene. The CDR3 length is 15 residues. CDR3 residues: CASSSDRGLYSPLHF. CDR3 nucleotide sequence: TGTGCCAGCAGTTCGGACAGGGGACTGTATTCACCCCTCCACTTT.